Each of the 2 T cell receptor beta chains below was sequenced from the same sample in a study of blood T cell repertoires in COVID-19. Method: immunoSEQ multiplex PCR; TCRdb's copy keeps in-frame clones and lacks some. The data show over 55,000 clones, with around 86% seen just once and 4% to 5.5% held by the top ten. The source material was peripheral blood. Receptor source: a man between 50 and 59 years old with active COVID-19.

The count of this clone is one. The rearrangement joins TRBV7-8 to TRBJ2-7, with TRBD2 identical over 13 bases. V gave up 6 bases and J gave up 3 bases; unmatched junction bases: 5. Germline CDR1 reads SGHVS; CDR2 reads FQNEAQ. CDR3 length equals 15 residues. CDR3 amino acids: CASSAGLAGVYEQYF. The CDR3 region has the DNA TGTGCCAGCAGTGCCGGACTAGCGGGAGTCTACGAGCAGTACTTC. Variable domain in full (rest from reference TRBV7-8 and TRBJ2-7): GAGVSQSPRYKVAKRGQDVALRCDPISGHVSLFWYQQALGQGPEFLTYFQNEAQLDKSGLPSDRFFAERPEGSVSTLKIQRTQQEDSAVYLCASSAGLAGVYEQYFGPGTRLTVT.

The rearrangement links TRBV6-6 to TRBJ2-7, with 11 bases lining up with TRBD2. Trimming cost V 10 bases and J 2 bases; bases outside gene matches: 7. In germline, CDR1 is MNHNY, CDR2 SVGAGI (reference sequence). This CDR3 is 14 amino acids long. The CDR3 DNA is TGTGCCACCCGGGGGACTAGCGGTACCTACGAGCAGTACTTC. Translated, it gives CATRGTSGTYEQYF.